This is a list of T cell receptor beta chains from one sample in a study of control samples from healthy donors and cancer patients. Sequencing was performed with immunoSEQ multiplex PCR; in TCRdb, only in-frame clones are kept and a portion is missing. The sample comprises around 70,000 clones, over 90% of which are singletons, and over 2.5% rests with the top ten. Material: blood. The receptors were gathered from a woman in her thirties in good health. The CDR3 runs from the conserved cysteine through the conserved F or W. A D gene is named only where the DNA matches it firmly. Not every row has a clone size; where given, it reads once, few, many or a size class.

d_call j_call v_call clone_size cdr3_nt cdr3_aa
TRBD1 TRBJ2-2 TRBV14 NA TGTGCCAGCAGACGACAGGGGGCCACCGGGGAGCTGTTTTTT CASRRQGATGELFF
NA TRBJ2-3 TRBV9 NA TGTGCCAGCAGCGAGGCCCCGGGACGCCCAAAAGATACGCAGTATTTT CASSEAPGRPKDTQYF
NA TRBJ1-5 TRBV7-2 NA TGTGCCAGCAGCTTGGCCAGAAGTAATAATCAGCCCCAGCATTTT CASSLARSNNQPQHF
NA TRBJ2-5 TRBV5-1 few TGCGCCAGCAGCTTGTGGGCCGGGGACCAAGAGACCCAGTACTTC CASSLWAGDQETQYF
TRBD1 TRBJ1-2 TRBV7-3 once TGTGCCAGCAGCTTAGGGGACAGCTATTCGAACTATGGCTACACCTTC CASSLGDSYSNYGYTF
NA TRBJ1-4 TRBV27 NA TGTGCCAGCCAGCGGGGTCGGAATGAAAAACTGTTTTTT CASQRGRNEKLFF
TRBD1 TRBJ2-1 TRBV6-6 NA TGTGCCAGCAGACCCCCCGGGACAGGGGTGTACAATGAGCAGTTCTTC CASRPPGTGVYNEQFF
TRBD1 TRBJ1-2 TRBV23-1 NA TGCGCCAGCACGAACGACAGGGGATCTGGCTACACCTTC CASTNDRGSGYTF
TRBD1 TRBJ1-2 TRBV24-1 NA TGTGCCACCAGTGAAGGCCCGACAGGGATCTATGGCTACACCTTC CATSEGPTGIYGYTF
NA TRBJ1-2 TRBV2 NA TGTGCCAGCCGGGGACAACCTAACTATGGCTACACCTTC CASRGQPNYGYTF
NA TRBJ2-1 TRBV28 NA TGTGCCGGCAAAGGACGATTCAATGAGCAGTTCTTC CAGKGRFNEQFF
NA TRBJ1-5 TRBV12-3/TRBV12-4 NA TGTGCCAGCAGTTTTGGGCAGCCCCAGCATTTT CASSFGQPQHF
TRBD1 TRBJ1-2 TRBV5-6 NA TGTGCCAGCAGCGATGGACAGGCTAGATCGGGTTATGGCTACACCTTC CASSDGQARSGYGYTF
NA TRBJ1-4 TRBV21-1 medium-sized TGTGCCAGCAGCAGACTCGGACCGGTTGCAACTAATGAAAAACTGTTTTTT CASSRLGPVATNEKLFF
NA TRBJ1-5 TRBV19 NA TGTGCCAGTAGTATATATGGAGGCGTCAATCAGCCCCAGCATTTT CASSIYGGVNQPQHF
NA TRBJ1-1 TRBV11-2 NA TGTGCCAGCAGCTTAGGGCCGGTGGGTGAAGCTTTCTTT CASSLGPVGEAFF
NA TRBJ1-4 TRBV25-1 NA TGTGCCAGCAGTGACACAGGGAGGGGACCAACTAATGAAAAACTGTTTTTT CASSDTGRGPTNEKLFF
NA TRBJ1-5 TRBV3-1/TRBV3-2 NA TGTGCCAGCAGCCCGGGAGGAGGGGTCTACGCTAGCAATCAGCCCCAGCATTTT CASSPGGGVYASNQPQHF
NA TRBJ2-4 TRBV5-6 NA TGTGCCAGCAGTGTAGCCGGGCCCGAGTACTTC CASSVAGPEYF
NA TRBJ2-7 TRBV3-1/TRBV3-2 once TGTGCCAGCAGCCAAGATCTTCGGAACGAGCAGTACTTC CASSQDLRNEQYF
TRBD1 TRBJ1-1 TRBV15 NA TGTGCCACCAGCAGAGATAGGCTACGGGACAGGGCAACTGAAGCTTTCTTT CATSRDRLRDRATEAFF
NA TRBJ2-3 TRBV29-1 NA TGCAGCGTCCGGAGCCAGGGTGGAGATACGCAGTATTTT CSVRSQGGDTQYF
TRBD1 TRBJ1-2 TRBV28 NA TGTGCCAGCAGCCCTACTTCGGACAGGGTGAACGGCTATGGCTACACCTTC CASSPTSDRVNGYGYTF
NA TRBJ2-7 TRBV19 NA TGTGCCAGTAGTATTGGTATGAGATGGAACGAGCAGTACTTC CASSIGMRWNEQYF
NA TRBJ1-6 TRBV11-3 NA TGTGCCAGCAGCTTGAGCGGGGCCTCCGGTAATTCACCCCTCCACTTT CASSLSGASGNSPLHF
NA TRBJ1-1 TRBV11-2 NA TGTGCCAGCAGCTCAAACAGAAACACTGAAGCTTTCTTT CASSSNRNTEAFF
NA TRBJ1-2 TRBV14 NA TGTGCCAGCAGCCAAGGTGCAGTCTCGAACTATGGCTACACCTTC CASSQGAVSNYGYTF
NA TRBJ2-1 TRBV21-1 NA TGTGCCAGCAGCAAAGGAAACGGGACAGAATTGCGGAATGAGCAGTTCTTC CASSKGNGTELRNEQFF
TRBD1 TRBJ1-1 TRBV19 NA TGTGCCAGTAGTATCCAGGGGGCTAACCCCCAATATAACACTGAAGCTTTCTTT CASSIQGANPQYNTEAFF
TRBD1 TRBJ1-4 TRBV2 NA TGTGCCAGCAGTGAAAGGGGGCTTAGTGAAAAACTGTTTTTT CASSERGLSEKLFF
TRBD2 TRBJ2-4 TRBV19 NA TGTGCCAGTAGTATACTAGCGGGGTTAGCCAAAAACATTCAGTACTTC CASSILAGLAKNIQYF
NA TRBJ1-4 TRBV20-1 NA TGCAGTGCTAGTTCATCAGGGGAAAAACTGTTTTTT CSASSSGEKLFF